The next 23 T cell receptor beta chains were all read from a single sample in a study of blood T cell repertoires in COVID-19. Profiled with immunoSEQ multiplex PCR; TCRdb holds only in-frame clones, not every one. The sample contains some 16,000 clones, just over 85% of which appear only once. Source material: peripheral blood. The receptor set was obtained from a human donor in a cohort sampled during active COVID-19.

The chain recombines TRBV5-4 with TRBJ1-2; 8 nucleotides match TRBD1. This CDR3 contains 17 residues. Looked up from germline, CDR1 is SGHNT and CDR2 is YYREEE (reference sequence). With 4 bases clipped from V and 4 bases from J, the junction kept 15 bases outside the gene matches. The CDR3 sequence: CASSPGQGIPRPYGYTF. CDR3 coding DNA: TGTGCCAGCAGCCCCGGACAGGGAATTCCGCGACCCTATGGCTACACCTTC.

The J gene is TRBJ1-1, the V gene TRBV2; TRBD1 is a possible D gene (5 bases). The CDR3 runs to 16 residues. V lost 3 bases and J lost 1, with 15 bases in between. Germline V gene lookup returns CDR1 SNHLY and CDR2 FYNNEI. The chain's CDR3 is CASSEGLTNRNTEAFF. CDR3 in DNA: TGTGCCAGCAGTGAGGGGCTAACAAACCGGAACACTGAAGCTTTCTTT.

This clone was found once. The CDR3 region has the DNA TGTGCCAGCGCTCAAGGGGACAGCCTCTACAATGAGCAGTTCTTC. This sequence encodes CASAQGDSLYNEQFF. The V call is TRBV27, the J call TRBJ2-1; 7 bases are a match to TRBD1. With 8 bases clipped from V and 3 bases from J, the junction kept 10 bases outside the gene matches. The CDR3 is 15 residues long. The germline CDR1 and CDR2 sequences are MNHEY and SMNVEV (reference sequence).

This clone came up once. J is TRBJ2-5 and V is TRBV6-6, with D perhaps TRBD2 (5 bases). V was pared by 1 base and J by 4 bases, with 7 bases between. This CDR3 is built from 13 residues. CDR1 and CDR2 from the germline V gene are MNHNY and SVGAGI (reference sequence). CDR3 loop: CASSYYRGETQYF. As DNA, the CDR3 is TGTGCCAGCAGTTACTACCGGGGAGAGACCCAGTACTTC.

The chain links TRBV13 to TRBJ2-7, with 11 bases that match TRBD1. Germline assignment: CDR1 PRHDT and CDR2 FYEKMQ (reference sequence). J lost 5 bases, V lost 5 bases, and 8 bases had no gene match. This CDR3 spans 15 amino acids. The CDR3 DNA reads as TGTGCCAGCAGCCCAGCGCCGGGACAGGGGGACGAGCAGTACTTC. Encoded protein: CASSPAPGQGDEQYF.

The rearrangement uses TRBV27 and TRBJ2-3; 10 positions match TRBD1. The CDR3 is 16 amino acids. Germline V gives CDR1 MNHEY, CDR2 SMNVEV (reference sequence). Losses at the gene ends were 5 bases for V and 3 bases for J; bases not matched to a gene: 8. DNA of the CDR3: TGTGCCAGCAGTATGACAGGGGGCGTAAGAACAGATACGCAGTATTTT. It encodes CASSMTGGVRTDTQYF.

This chain uses TRBV5-1 with TRBJ1-2, with no clear D. Germline-derived CDR1 and CDR2 are SGHRS and YFSETQ. V was trimmed by 0 bases and J by 4 bases, leaving 13 bases between them. The CDR3 is made up of 15 amino acids. DNA for the CDR3: TGCGCCAGCAGCTTGGGGGAGGGCGCGTTCTATGGCTACACCTTC. It translates to CASSLGEGAFYGYTF.

To note about this clone: No conserved phenylalanine or tryptophan is present at the end of the CDR3, so a read error is the likely explanation. The DNA is left out, because the CDR3 cannot be placed on it with certainty; the CDR3 is given as TCRdb lists it. The J gene is TRBJ1-2, the V gene TRBV23-1; the table's D gene call, TRBD1, was not cross checked with the DNA. TRBV23-1 counts as an open reading frame of uncertain function. The CDR3 is 9 amino acids long, termini counted. The CDR3 sequence is CASTLCARP.

V gene TRBV7-9 combines with J gene TRBJ2-6; 7 bases match TRBD1. The V and J ends lost 5 bases and 2 bases, in that order; junction bases with no gene match: 3. Germline V gene data show CDR1 as SEHNR and CDR2 as FQNEAQ (reference sequence). The CDR3 sequence is 15 residues long. In DNA, the CDR3 is TGTGCCAGCAGCCGACAGGGAACTGGGGCCAACGTCCTGACTTTC. Amino acid sequence: CASSRQGTGANVLTF.

The chain links TRBV7-2 to TRBJ1-5; D gene ambiguous. The CDR3 is 13 amino acids. The V and J ends lost 5 bases and 7 bases respectively, with 12 bases between them. Germline V lookup: CDR1 SGHTA, CDR2 FQGNSA. CDR3 region: CASSPLAGQPQHF. The CDR3 DNA reads as TGTGCCAGCAGCCCCTTAGCTGGACAGCCCCAGCATTTT.

V gene TRBV29-1 combines with J gene TRBJ2-7; D not certain. Germline V gene lookup returns CDR1 SQVTM and CDR2 ANQGSEA. The CDR3 has 13 residues. V lost 1 base to trimming and J lost 0 bases, with 7 bases between them. CDR3 sequence reads: CSVEVWSSYEQYF. The CDR3 DNA reads TGCAGCGTTGAAGTCTGGAGCTCCTACGAGCAGTACTTC.

The rearrangement links TRBV19 to TRBJ1-1; D is uncertain. CDR3 length: 12 amino acids. V was trimmed by 6 bases and J by 7 bases, leaving 12 bases between them. Germline values: CDR1 LNHDA, CDR2 SQIVND (reference sequence). CDR3 bases: TGTGCCAGTAGAATCGGGAACGGTGAAGCTTTCTTT. Translating it yields CASRIGNGEAFF.

This clone was picked up one time. V gene TRBV10-3 combines with J gene TRBJ2-3; 8 bases are shared with TRBD2. Germline-derived CDR1 and CDR2 are ENHRY and SYGVKD. V lost 10 bases and J lost 4; bases outside the gene matches: 25. The CDR3 is 19 amino acids. In nucleotides, the CDR3 is TGTGCCACTTCCTCGGGAGGGAGCGGGAGTTCAGTGGGGGCAGATACGCAGTATTTT. It is translated as CATSSGGSGSSVGADTQYF.

The rearrangement joins TRBV4-3 to TRBJ2-1, with TRBD2 identical over 10 bases. This CDR3 has 17 amino acids. J lost 1 base, V lost 0 bases, and 3 bases had no gene match. The germline CDR1 and CDR2 sequences are LGHNA and YSLEER. The CDR3: CASSQDTSGISYNEQFF. The DNA for the CDR3 is TGCGCCAGCAGCCAAGATACTAGCGGGATATCCTACAATGAGCAGTTCTTC.

The rearrangement uses TRBV27 and TRBJ1-2, with D tentatively TRBD1 (6 bases). Germline lookup yields CDR1 MNHEY and CDR2 SMNVEV (reference sequence). CDR3 length: 14 residues. V was cut by 3 bases and J by 5 bases, with 13 bases left in between. This CDR3 reads CASSLKVQGYGYTF. In nucleotides, the CDR3 is TGTGCCAGCAGTTTGAAGGTGCAGGGGTATGGCTACACCTTC.

The chain recombines TRBV3-1 (or the pseudogene TRBV3-2) with TRBJ2-7, with TRBD2 matching over 9 bases. Germline-derived CDR1 and CDR2 are LGHDT and YNNKEL (reference sequence). V lost 5 bases, J lost 7 bases, and 9 bases stayed unmatched. The CDR3 is 14 amino acids. DNA for the CDR3: TGTGCCAGCAGCGTTGCGGGAGGGCCGAGAGAGCAGTACTTC. It encodes CASSVAGGPREQYF.

The chain employs TRBV2 and TRBJ1-5, with 8 bases identical to TRBD1. The CDR3 covers 14 residues. With V trimmed by 6 bases and J by 2 bases, 3 bases remained unmatched. Germline loops: CDR1 SNHLY, CDR2 FYNNEI. CDR3 region: CASRGQVGNQPQHF. Here the CDR3 DNA reads TGTGCCAGCAGGGGACAGGTAGGCAATCAGCCCCAGCATTTT.

The gene calls are TRBV28 and TRBJ2-1, with 11 bases that match TRBD2. Looked up from germline, CDR1 is MDHEN and CDR2 is SYDVKM. This CDR3 has 19 residues. Germline trimming cut 6 bases from V and 2 bases from J; bases unmatched to any gene: 15. CDR3 coding DNA: TGTGCCAGCAGCCCCTTTTCGATAATAGCGGGAGGGCCCTACAATGAGCAGTTCTTC. It translates to CASSPFSIIAGGPYNEQFF.

The J gene is TRBJ1-1, the V gene TRBV6-5; D is undetermined. This CDR3 is 15 amino acids long. V gave up 1 base and J gave up 3 bases, with 12 bases separating them. CDR1 and CDR2 (germline): MNHEY, SVGAGI. The CDR3 spells CASSYLEEGYTEAFF. For the CDR3, the DNA is TGTGCCAGCAGTTACTTAGAAGAGGGATACACTGAAGCTTTCTTT.

The genes are TRBV19 and TRBJ2-3; 15 bases line up with TRBD2. Germline V lookup: CDR1 LNHDA, CDR2 SQIVND (reference sequence). CDR3 length: 15 amino acids. V trimming: 7 bases; J trimming: 11 bases; junction bases outside the gene matches: 10. CDR3 amino acids: CASTMPGLAGGGQYF. The CDR3 DNA reads TGTGCCAGTACAATGCCGGGACTAGCGGGGGGAGGGCAGTATTTT.

Notes on this clone: At one of its ends the junction is not consistent with the germline gene, which may arise from a read error. The chain links TRBV7-2 to TRBJ2-1; 7 bases are a match to TRBD1. CDR1 SGHTA and CDR2 FQGNSA come from the germline V gene. There are 15 residues in the CDR3. The CDR3 loop is CASSLGTVSHNEQFF. Here the CDR3 DNA reads TGTGCCAGCAGCTTGGGGACAGTCTCCCACAATGAGCAGTTCTTC.

The CDR3 nucleotides read TGTGCCAGCAGCGCCTACAGGGGTGGGAGCAATCAGCCCCAGCATTTT. It is translated as CASSAYRGGSNQPQHF. V and J are TRBV9 and TRBJ1-5, with 7 bases lining up with TRBD1. Trimming cost V 3 bases and J 1 base; bases outside gene matches: 7. The CDR3 extends over 16 amino acids. Germline V lookup: CDR1 SGDLS, CDR2 YYNGEE.

The rearrangement uses TRBV27 and TRBJ2-5; the D gene is possibly TRBD1 (6 bases). The CDR3 has 15 residues. The V gene's germline CDR1 is MNHEY and CDR2 SMNVEV (reference sequence). Trimming stripped 2 bases from V and 0 bases from J, with 10 bases between. CDR3 sequence reads: CASSLRDTYQETQYF. The CDR3 DNA sequence: TGTGCCAGCAGTTTAAGGGACACCTACCAAGAGACCCAGTACTTC.